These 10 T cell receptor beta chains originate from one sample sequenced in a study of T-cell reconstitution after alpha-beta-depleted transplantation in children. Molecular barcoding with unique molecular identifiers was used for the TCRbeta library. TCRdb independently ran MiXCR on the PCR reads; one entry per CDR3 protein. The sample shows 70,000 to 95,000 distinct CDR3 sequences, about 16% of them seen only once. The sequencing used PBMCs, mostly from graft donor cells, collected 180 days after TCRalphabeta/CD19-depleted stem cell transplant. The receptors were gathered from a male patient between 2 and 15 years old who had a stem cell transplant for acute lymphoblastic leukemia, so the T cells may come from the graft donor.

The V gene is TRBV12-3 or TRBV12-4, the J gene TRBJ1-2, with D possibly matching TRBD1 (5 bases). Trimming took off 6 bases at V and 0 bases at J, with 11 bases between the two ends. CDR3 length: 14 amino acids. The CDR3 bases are TGTGCCAGCAGAGCGGGGGTAGCTAACTATGGCTACACCTTC. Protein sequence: CASRAGVANYGYTF.

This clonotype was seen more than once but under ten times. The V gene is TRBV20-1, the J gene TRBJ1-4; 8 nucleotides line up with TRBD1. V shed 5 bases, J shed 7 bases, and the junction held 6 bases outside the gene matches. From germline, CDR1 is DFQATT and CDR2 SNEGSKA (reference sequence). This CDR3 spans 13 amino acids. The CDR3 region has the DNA TGCAGTGCTGCACAGGGGGTGGGTGAAAAACTGTTTTTT. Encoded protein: CSAAQGVGEKLFF.

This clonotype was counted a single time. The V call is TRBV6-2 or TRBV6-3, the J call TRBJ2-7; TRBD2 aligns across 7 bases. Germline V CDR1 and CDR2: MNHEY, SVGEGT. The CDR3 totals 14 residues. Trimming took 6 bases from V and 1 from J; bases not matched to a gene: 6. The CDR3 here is CASRPLAESYEQYF. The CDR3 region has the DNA TGTGCCAGCAGACCTCTAGCGGAATCCTACGAGCAGTACTTC.

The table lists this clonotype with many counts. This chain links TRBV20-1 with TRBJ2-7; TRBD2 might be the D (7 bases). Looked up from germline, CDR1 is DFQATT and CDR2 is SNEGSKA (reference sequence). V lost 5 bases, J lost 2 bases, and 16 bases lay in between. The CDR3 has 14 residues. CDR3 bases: TGCAGTGCTCCCCCTGGGGGGGGCCCCTACGAGCAGTACTTC. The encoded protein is CSAPPGGGPYEQYF.

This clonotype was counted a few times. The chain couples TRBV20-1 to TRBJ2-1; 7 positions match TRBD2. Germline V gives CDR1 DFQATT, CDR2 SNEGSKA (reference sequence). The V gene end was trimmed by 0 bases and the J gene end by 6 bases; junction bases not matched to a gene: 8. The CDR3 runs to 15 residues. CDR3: CSARDVGEGLNEQFF. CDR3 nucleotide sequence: TGCAGTGCTAGAGATGTGGGGGAGGGCCTCAATGAGCAGTTCTTC.

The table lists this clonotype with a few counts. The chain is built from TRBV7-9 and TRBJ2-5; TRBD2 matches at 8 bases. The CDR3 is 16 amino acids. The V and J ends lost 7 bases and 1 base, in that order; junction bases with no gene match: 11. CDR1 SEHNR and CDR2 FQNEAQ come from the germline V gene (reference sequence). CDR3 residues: CASTSPGGPAQETQYF. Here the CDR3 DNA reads TGTGCCAGCACCTCGCCGGGGGGGCCGGCCCAAGAGACCCAGTACTTC.

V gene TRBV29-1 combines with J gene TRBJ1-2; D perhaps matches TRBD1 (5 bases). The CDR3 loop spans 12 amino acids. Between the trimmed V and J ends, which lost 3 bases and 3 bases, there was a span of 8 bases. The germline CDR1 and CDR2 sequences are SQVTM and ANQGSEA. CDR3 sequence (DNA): TGCAGCGTTGAGGGACCATACTATGGCTACACCTTC. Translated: CSVEGPYYGYTF.

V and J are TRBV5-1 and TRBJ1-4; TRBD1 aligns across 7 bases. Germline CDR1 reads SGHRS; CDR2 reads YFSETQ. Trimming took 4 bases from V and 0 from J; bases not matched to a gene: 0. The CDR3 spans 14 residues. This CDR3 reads CASSQGATNEKLFF. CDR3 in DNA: TGCGCCAGCAGCCAGGGGGCAACTAATGAAAAACTGTTTTTT.

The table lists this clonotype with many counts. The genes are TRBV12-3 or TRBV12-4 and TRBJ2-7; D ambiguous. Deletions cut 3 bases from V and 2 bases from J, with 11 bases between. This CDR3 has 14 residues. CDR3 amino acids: CASSLSLATYEQYF. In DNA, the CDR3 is TGTGCCAGCAGTTTGTCGTTAGCCACCTACGAGCAGTACTTC.

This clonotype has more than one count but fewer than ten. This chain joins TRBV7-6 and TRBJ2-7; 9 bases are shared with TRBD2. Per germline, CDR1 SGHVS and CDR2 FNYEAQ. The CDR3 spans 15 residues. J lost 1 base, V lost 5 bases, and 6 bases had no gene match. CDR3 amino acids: CASSPPAGGSYEQYF. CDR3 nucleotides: TGTGCCAGCAGCCCACCAGCGGGGGGATCCTACGAGCAGTACTTC.